This record looks at one T cell receptor (beta chain) sequence and its context. The antigen is undetermined. This clone may be a read error of a much larger clone one base away. In the original processing: Sequenced samples showed a median of approximately 100,000 TCRs each, with counts running from about 20,000 to 690,000. Using its own MiXCR run on the RACE reads, TCRdb lists one record per CDR3 protein. TCRdb's processing, not the study's, gives the V and J calls here. The table has approximately 38,000 distinct CDR3 sequences, about 10% seen once. Germline-derived CDR1 and CDR2 are KGHSH and LQKENI. The CDR3 is 14 amino acids. The time point was: pre-sensitization, week 0. This sample's treatment: therapeutic diphenylcyclopropenone sensitization with weekly scalp DPC. Unfractionated whole blood yielded the extracted total RNA. This specimen belongs to a study of human T cells and chemical hapten exposure. Background on the study: TCR yields differed between samples (mainly from small differences in pooled library volume).

Findings and limits, study-wide: The study found that DPC sensitization did not change TCRs above 1 in 1000 frequency.

The sequences come from whole blood, collected in connection with sensitization to the hapten diphenylcyclopropenone (DPC). The chain has TRBV18 and TRBJ1-5; TRBD1 agrees at 11 bases. This TCR was sampled from a man younger than 45 with alopecia areata. Some clones in this sample may be carry-over from other donors' samples. The CDR3 here is CASSGQGAGQPQPF. The CDR3 DNA is TGTGCCAGCTCTGGACAGGGGGCCGGTCAGCCCCAGCCTTTT.